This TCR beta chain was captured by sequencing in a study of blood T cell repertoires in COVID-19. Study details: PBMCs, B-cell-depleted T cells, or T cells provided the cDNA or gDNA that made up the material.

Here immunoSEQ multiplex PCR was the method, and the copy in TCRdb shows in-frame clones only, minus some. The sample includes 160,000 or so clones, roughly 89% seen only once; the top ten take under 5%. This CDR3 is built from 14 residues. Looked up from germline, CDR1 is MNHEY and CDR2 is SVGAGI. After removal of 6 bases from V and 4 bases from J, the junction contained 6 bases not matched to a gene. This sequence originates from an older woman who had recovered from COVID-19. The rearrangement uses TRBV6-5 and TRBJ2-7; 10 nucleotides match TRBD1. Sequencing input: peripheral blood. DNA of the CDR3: TGTGCCAGCAGGACAGGGGGCAGCGGGTACGAGCAGTACTTC. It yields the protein CASRTGGSGYEQYF.